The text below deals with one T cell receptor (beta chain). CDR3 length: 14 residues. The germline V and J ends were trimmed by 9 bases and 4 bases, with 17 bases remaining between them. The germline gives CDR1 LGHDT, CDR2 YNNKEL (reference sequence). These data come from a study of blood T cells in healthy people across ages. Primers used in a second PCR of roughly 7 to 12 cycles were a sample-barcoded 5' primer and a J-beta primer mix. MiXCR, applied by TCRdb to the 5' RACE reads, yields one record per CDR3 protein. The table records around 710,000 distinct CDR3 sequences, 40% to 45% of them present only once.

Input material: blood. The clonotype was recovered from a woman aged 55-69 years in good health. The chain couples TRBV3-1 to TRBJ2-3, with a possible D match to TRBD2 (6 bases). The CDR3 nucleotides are TGTGCCAGTAACGGCGGGACGAGCGCAGATACGCAGTATTTT. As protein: CASNGGTSADTQYF.